This entry features one T cell receptor beta chain sequence. The CDR3 extends over 14 amino acids. Trimming took off 8 bases at V and 3 bases at J, with 17 bases between the two ends. CDR1 MNHEY and CDR2 SMNVEV come from the germline V gene (reference sequence). The data were taken from a study of blood T cell repertoires in COVID-19. In the original workflow: Amplified reference gene primers provided the basis for estimating nucleated cell counts. Some clones are missing from TCRdb's copy, which holds only in-frame ones; the method was immunoSEQ multiplex PCR. V and J calls and clone size are given by that table; D and trimming were obtained from the DNA. This table holds some 200,000 clones, 70% to 90% found once.

The TCR was taken from a woman between 18 and 29 years old who had recovered from COVID-19. The chain is built from TRBV27 and TRBJ2-7; D is possibly TRBD2 (5 bases). The sample consisted of peripheral blood. CDR3 sequence reads: CASSTTLGVYEQYF. In DNA, the CDR3 is TGTGCCAGCTCAACTACCCTCGGGGTCTACGAGCAGTACTTC.